Below, 10 T cell receptor beta chains from the same sample are listed, as sequenced in a study of human T cells and chemical hapten exposure. The sample's time point: patch test 1, 2 weeks after DPC sensitization. The treatment here: therapeutic diphenylcyclopropenone sensitization with weekly scalp DPC. TCRdb analysed the RACE reads with MiXCR anew, one entry per CDR3 protein. The sample records tens of thousands of distinct CDR3 sequences, about 9.3% being singletons. Sequenced material: whole blood, taken in connection with sensitization to the hapten diphenylcyclopropenone (DPC). These receptors came from a woman aged 40 to 49 with alopecia areata. Some clones in this sample may be carry-over from other donors' samples.

This clonotype was observed at least ten times. This sequence joins TRBV7-6 and TRBJ2-3, with D possibly being TRBD1 (6 bases). Germline values: CDR1 SGHVS, CDR2 FNYEAQ. Trimming took off 3 bases at V and 1 base at J, with 8 bases between the two ends. The CDR3 is 14 residues long. The CDR3 spells CASSLAGGTDTQYF. CDR3 DNA: TGTGCCAGCAGCTTGGCAGGGGGCACAGATACGCAGTATTTT. Supplemented by reference TRBV7-6 and TRBJ2-3, the full variable domain reads GAGVSQSPRYKVTKRGQDVALRCDPISGHVSLYWYRQALGQGPEFLTYFNYEAQQDKSGLPNDRFSAERPEGSISTLTIQRTEQRDSAMYRCASSLAGGTDTQYFGPGTRLTVL.

This clonotype was recorded at least ten times. The chain employs TRBV19 and TRBJ1-4; D not certain. CDR1 and CDR2 from the germline V gene are LNHDA and SQIVND (reference sequence). The V gene lost 5 bases and the J gene lost 5 bases, with 15 bases spanning the gap. The CDR3 is made up of 15 amino acids. CDR3 region: CASSPRGTPNEKLFF. The DNA of the CDR3 is TGTGCCAGTAGTCCCCGAGGAACACCCAATGAAAAACTGTTTTTT. Full variable domain (remainder filled in from reference TRBV19 and TRBJ1-4): DGGITQSPKYLFRKEGQNVTLSCEQNLNHDAMYWYRQDPGQGLRLIYYSQIVNDFQKGDIAEGYSVSREKKESFPLTVTSAQKNPTAFYLCASSPRGTPNEKLFFGSGTQLSVL.

This clonotype was seen many times. The chain employs TRBV7-2 and TRBJ1-2; D remains ambiguous. This CDR3 is 13 amino acids long. The germline CDR1 and CDR2 sequences are SGHTA and FQGNSA. V was pared by 2 bases and J by 2 bases, with 6 bases between. Here the CDR3 DNA reads TGTGCCAGCAGCTTACAGCTAAACTATGGCTACACCTTC. Encoded protein: CASSLQLNYGYTF.

The chain links TRBV6-5 to TRBJ2-5; TRBD2 matches 8 bases. This CDR3 region has 14 residues. Germline CDR1 and CDR2: MNHEY and SVGAGI. V gave up 8 bases and J gave up 5 bases; unmatched junction bases: 10. CDR3 nucleotide sequence: TGTGCCAGCCGCAAACTAGCGGCGGTGGAGACCCAGTACTTC. Translation: CASRKLAAVETQYF.

This clonotype was seen a handful of times. V is TRBV7-9 and J is TRBJ1-2; 8 bases align to TRBD1. V gave up 3 bases and J gave up 5 bases; unmatched junction bases: 5. The CDR3 length is 14 residues. From germline, CDR1 is SEHNR and CDR2 FQNEAQ (reference sequence). Here the CDR3 reads CASSFSGQGYGYTF. CDR3 in DNA: TGTGCCAGCAGCTTCTCCGGACAGGGTTATGGCTACACCTTC.

This clonotype has at least ten counts. The CDR3 sequence: CSVTDGNYGYTF. Written as DNA, the CDR3 is TGCAGCGTCACGGACGGGAACTATGGCTACACCTTC. V and J are TRBV29-1 and TRBJ1-2; D is unresolved. The CDR3 is made up of 12 amino acids. The V gene lost 6 bases and the J gene lost 2 bases, with 10 bases spanning the gap. From germline, CDR1 is SQVTM and CDR2 ANQGSEA.

This clonotype occurred many times. The rearrangement uses TRBV29-1 and TRBJ2-2; 9 bases fit TRBD1. This CDR3 has 16 amino acids. The germline V gene encodes CDR1 SQVTM and CDR2 ANQGSEA. V dropped 0 bases and J dropped 4; count of bases not matched to a gene: 6. This CDR3 reads CSVEEPGQGVTGELFF. DNA of the CDR3: TGCAGCGTTGAAGAGCCGGGACAGGGCGTCACCGGGGAGCTGTTTTTT.

This clonotype has at least ten counts. The junction departs from the called germline gene at one end, perhaps through a read error. The chain is built from TRBV5-1 and TRBJ2-5; either TRBD1 or TRBD2 may fit D (6 bases each). Germline-derived CDR1 and CDR2 are SGHRS and YFSETQ. This CDR3 has 13 amino acids. CDR3 bases: TGTGCCAGCAGCTTAGGGGGGATAGAGACCCAGTACTTC. The encoded protein is CASSLGGIETQYF.

The sample holds a few counts of this clonotype. The chain joins TRBV3-1 to TRBJ2-7; TRBD1 matches 7 bases. Germline loops: CDR1 LGHDT, CDR2 YNNKEL (reference sequence). This CDR3 has 15 residues. V trimming: 3 bases; J trimming: 2 bases; junction bases outside the gene matches: 7. CDR3 sequence (DNA): TGTGCCAGCAGCCAGGAATCGGGACAGCCCTACGAGCAGTACTTC. Protein: CASSQESGQPYEQYF.

This clonotype was counted between two and nine times. The V call is TRBV13, the J call TRBJ1-3; D call uncertain. Germline CDR1 PRHDT, CDR2 FYEKMQ (reference sequence). The germline V and J ends were trimmed by 3 bases and 0 bases, with 6 bases remaining between them. The CDR3 runs to 14 residues. The CDR3 region is CASSLGYSGNTIYF. The DNA for the CDR3 is TGTGCCAGCAGCTTGGGTTACTCTGGAAACACCATATATTTT.